Detailed here is one TCR beta chain. A multiplex PCR was run with 60 Vbeta primers and 13 Jbeta primers. TCRdb's copy holds only in-frame clones and misses some; the assay was immunoSEQ multiplex PCR. Of about 140,000 clones in the sample, roughly 65% are singletons; the top ten hold around 1.6%. These data are taken from a study of cytomegalovirus exposure and HLA in healthy donors. This CDR3 is built from 19 residues. J lost 1 base, V lost 0 bases, and 9 bases had no gene match. The germline V gene has CDR1 SGDLS and CDR2 YYNGEE. The chain couples TRBV9 to TRBJ2-1; 11 bases map to TRBD2. This receptor was obtained from a woman aged 25 to 39 in good health and CMV-seronegative. The source material was PBMCs. The CDR3 bases are TGTGCCAGCAGCGTAGAAAGCACTAGCGGGAGTGTGTCCTACAATGAGCAGTTCTTC. Its protein is CASSVESTSGSVSYNEQFF.